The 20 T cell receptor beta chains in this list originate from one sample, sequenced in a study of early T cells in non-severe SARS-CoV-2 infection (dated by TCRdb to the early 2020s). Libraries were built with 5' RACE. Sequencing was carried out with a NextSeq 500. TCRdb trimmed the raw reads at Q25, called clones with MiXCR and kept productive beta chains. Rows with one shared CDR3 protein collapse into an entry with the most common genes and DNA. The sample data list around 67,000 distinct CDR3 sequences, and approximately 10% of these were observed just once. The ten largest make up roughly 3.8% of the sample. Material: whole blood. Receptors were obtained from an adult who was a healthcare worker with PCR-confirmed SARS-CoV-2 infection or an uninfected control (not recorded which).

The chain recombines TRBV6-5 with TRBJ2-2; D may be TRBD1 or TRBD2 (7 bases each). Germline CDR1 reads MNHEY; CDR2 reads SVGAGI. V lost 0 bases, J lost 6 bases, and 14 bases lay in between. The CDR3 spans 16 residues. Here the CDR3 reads CASSYSGRGRAGELFF. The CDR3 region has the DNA TGTGCCAGCAGTTACTCGGGCAGGGGGAGGGCCGGGGAGCTGTTTTTT.

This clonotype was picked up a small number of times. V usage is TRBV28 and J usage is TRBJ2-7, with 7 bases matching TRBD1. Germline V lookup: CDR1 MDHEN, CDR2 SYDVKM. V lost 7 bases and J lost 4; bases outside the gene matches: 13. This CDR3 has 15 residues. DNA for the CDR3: TGTGCCAGCACTCCCCACGACAGGGCCTTTTACGAGCAGTACTTC. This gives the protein CASTPHDRAFYEQYF.

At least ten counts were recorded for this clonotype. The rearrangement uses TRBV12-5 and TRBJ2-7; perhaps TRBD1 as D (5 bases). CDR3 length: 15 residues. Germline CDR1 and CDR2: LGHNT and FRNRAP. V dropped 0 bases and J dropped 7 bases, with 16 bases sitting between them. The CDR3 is CASGLVGRGNPEQYF. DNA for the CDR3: TGTGCTAGTGGTTTGGTAGGAAGGGGCAACCCGGAGCAGTACTTC.

The CDR3 bases are TGTGCCAGCAGTGAGCGTCCCGACGACGGCTACACCTTC. Protein: CASSERPDDGYTF. This rearrangement joins TRBV2 to TRBJ1-2; the D is unclear. Looked up from germline, CDR1 is SNHLY and CDR2 is FYNNEI. The CDR3 totals 13 residues. V dropped 3 bases and J dropped 8 bases, with 13 bases sitting between them.

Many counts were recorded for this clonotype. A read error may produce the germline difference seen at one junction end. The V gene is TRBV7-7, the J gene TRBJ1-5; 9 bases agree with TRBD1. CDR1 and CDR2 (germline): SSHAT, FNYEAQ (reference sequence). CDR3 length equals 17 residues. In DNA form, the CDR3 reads TGTGCTAGCAGCTCGACAGGGGGTCCCCTAAGCAATCAGCCCCAGCATTTT. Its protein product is CASSSTGGPLSNQPQHF.

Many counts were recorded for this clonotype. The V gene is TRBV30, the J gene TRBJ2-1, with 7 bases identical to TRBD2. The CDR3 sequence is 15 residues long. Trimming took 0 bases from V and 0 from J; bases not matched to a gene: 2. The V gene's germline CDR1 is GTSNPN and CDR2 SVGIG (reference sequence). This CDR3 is CAWSVGGSSYNEQFF. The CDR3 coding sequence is TGTGCCTGGAGTGTAGGCGGGAGCTCCTACAATGAGCAGTTCTTC.

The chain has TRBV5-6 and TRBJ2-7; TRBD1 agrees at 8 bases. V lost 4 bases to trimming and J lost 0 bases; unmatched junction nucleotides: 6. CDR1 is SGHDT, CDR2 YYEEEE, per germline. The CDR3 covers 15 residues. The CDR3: CASSRRGLYSYEQYF. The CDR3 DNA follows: TGTGCCAGCAGCCGCAGGGGGCTATACTCCTACGAGCAGTACTTC.

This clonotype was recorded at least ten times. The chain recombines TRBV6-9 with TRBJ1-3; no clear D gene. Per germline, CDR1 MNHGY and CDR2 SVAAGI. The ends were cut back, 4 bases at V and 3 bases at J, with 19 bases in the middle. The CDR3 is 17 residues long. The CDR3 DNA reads TGTGCCAGCAGTTCTCGGACTGCTAGACCGGATGGAAACACCATATATTTT. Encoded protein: CASSSRTARPDGNTIYF.

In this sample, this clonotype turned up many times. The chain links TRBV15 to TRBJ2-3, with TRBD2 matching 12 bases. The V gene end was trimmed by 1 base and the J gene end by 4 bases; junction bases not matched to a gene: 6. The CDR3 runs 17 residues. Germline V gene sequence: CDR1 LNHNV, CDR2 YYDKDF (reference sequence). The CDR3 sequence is CATSRVMLAGGPDTQYF. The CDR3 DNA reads TGTGCCACCAGCAGAGTGATGCTAGCGGGAGGGCCAGATACGCAGTATTTT.

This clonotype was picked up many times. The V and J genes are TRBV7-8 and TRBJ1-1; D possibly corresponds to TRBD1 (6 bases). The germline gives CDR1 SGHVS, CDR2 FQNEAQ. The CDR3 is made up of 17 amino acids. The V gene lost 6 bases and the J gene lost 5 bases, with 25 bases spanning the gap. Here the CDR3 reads CASRQRLRGRTVTEAFF. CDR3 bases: TGTGCCAGCAGGCAAAGGTTGCGGGGGCGCACGGTTACTGAAGCTTTCTTT.

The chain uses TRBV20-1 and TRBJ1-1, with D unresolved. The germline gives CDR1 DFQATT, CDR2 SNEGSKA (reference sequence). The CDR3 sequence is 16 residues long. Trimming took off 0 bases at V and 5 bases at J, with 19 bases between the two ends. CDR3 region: CSARDPIGEGWTEAFF. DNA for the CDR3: TGCAGTGCTAGAGATCCAATTGGAGAGGGTTGGACTGAAGCTTTCTTT.

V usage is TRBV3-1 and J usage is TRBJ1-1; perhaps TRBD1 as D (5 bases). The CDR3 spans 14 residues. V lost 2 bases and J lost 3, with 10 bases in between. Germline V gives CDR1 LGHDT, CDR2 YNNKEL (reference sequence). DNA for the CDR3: TGTGCCAGCAGCCAACGGGACGGAGACACTGAAGCTTTCTTT. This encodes CASSQRDGDTEAFF.

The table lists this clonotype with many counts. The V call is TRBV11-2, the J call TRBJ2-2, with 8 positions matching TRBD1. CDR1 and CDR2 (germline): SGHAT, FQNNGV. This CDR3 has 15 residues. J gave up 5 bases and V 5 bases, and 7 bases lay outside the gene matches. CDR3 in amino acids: CASSPDRGQTGELFF. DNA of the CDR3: TGTGCCAGCAGCCCAGACAGGGGTCAGACCGGGGAGCTGTTTTTT.

The CDR3 here is CASDTGDRGINEQFF. The CDR3 DNA is TGTGCCAGTGACACTGGGGACAGGGGGATCAATGAGCAGTTCTTC. This chain joins TRBV12-3 or TRBV12-4 and TRBJ2-1; 11 nucleotides line up with TRBD1. The CDR3 runs to 15 residues. The J segment lost 6 bases and the V segment lost 9 bases, leaving 10 bases of the junction unmatched.

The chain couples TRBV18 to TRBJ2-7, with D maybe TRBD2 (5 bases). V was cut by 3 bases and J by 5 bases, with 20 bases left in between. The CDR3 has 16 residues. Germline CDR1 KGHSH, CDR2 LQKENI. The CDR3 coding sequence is TGTGCCAGCTCACCTGCTTGGGGAGAGGGCCGAGACGAGCAGTACTTC. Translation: CASSPAWGEGRDEQYF. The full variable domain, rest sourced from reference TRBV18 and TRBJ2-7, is NAGVMQNPRHLVRRRGQEARLRCSPMKGHSHVYWYRQLPEEGLKFMVYLQKENIIDESGMPKERFSAEFPKEGPSILRIQQVVRGDSAAYFCASSPAWGEGRDEQYFGPGTRLTVT.

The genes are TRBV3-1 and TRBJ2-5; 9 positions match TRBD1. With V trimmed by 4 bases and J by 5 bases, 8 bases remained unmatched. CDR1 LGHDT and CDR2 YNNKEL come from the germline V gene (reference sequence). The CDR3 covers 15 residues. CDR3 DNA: TGTGCCAGCAGCCCGGCGGACAGGGGATGGGAGACCCAGTACTTC. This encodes CASSPADRGWETQYF.

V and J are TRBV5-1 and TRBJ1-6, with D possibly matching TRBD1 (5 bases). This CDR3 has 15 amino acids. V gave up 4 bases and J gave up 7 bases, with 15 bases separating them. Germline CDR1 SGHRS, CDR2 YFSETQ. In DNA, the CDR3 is TGCGCCAGCAGCCCTGTCGACAGCCGGAATTCACCCCTCCACTTT. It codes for CASSPVDSRNSPLHF.

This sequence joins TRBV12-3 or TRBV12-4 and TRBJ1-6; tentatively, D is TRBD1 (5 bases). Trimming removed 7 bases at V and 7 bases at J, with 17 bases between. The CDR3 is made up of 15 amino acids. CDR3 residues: CASTLGAAGNSPLHF. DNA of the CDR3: TGTGCCAGCACCTTAGGGGCAGCTGGGAATTCACCCCTCCACTTT.

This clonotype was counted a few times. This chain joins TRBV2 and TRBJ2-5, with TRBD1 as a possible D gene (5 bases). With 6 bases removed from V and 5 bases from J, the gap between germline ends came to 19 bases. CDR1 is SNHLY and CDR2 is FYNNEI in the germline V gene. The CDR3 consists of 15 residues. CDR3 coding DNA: TGTGCCAGCAGGCCCGGCAGGGTAAAATCGGAGACCCAGTACTTC. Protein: CASRPGRVKSETQYF.

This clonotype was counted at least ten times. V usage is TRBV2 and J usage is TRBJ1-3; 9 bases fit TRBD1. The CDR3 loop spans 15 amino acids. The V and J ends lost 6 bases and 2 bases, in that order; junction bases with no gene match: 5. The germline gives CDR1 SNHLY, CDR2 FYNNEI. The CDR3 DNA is TGTGCCAGCAGGGTATGGACAGGGGCTGGAAACACCATATATTTT. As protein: CASRVWTGAGNTIYF. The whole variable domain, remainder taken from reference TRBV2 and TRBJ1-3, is EPEVTQTPSHQVTQMGQEVILRCVPISNHLYFYWYRQILGQKVEFLVSFYNNEISEKSEIFDDQFSVERPDGSNFTLKIRSTKLEDSAMYFCASRVWTGAGNTIYFGEGSWLTVV.